A single sample is the source of the 16 T cell receptor beta chains below, sequenced in a study of PD-L1 blockade in urothelial cancer. Produced via immunoSEQ multiplex PCR; TCRdb's table is partial and in-frame only. The data show about 100,000 clones, roughly nine tenths seen once. The sequenced sample was PBMCs, obtained around atezolizumab (anti-PD-L1) treatment. These receptors all stem from a woman older than 75 with urothelial cancer.

The chain recombines TRBV6-6 with TRBJ2-1, with D perhaps TRBD2 (5 bases). CDR1 is MNHNY and CDR2 is SVGAGI in the germline V gene (reference sequence). This CDR3 spans 15 amino acids. V dropped 5 bases and J dropped 0 bases, with 11 bases sitting between them. The CDR3 DNA sequence: TGTGCCAGCAGTCCCAGCGGAATCTCCTACAATGAGCAGTTCTTC. This sequence encodes CASSPSGISYNEQFF.

The chain is built from TRBV6-1 and TRBJ1-5; 7 nucleotides match TRBD1. The CDR3 sequence is 15 residues long. With V trimmed by 0 bases and J by 4 bases, 3 bases remained unmatched. The V gene's germline CDR1 is MNHNS and CDR2 SASEGT. CDR3 in DNA: TGTGCCAGCAGTGAAGCTGCAGGGGGTAATCAGCCCCAGCATTTT. Protein sequence: CASSEAAGGNQPQHF.

The J gene is TRBJ1-1, the V gene TRBV28; D is perhaps TRBD1 (5 bases). This CDR3 comprises 14 residues. V lost 3 bases and J 6 bases, leaving 14 bases between the germline ends. Germline V gives CDR1 MDHEN, CDR2 SYDVKM. Here the CDR3 reads CASSFSGSGAEAFF. The DNA for the CDR3 is TGTGCCAGCAGTTTCTCAGGCTCGGGGGCTGAAGCTTTCTTT. Full variable domain (rest looked up from reference TRBV28 and TRBJ1-1): DVKVTQSSRYLVKRTGEKVFLECVQDMDHENMFWYRQDPGLGLRLIYFSYDVKMKEKGDIPEGYSVSREKKERFSLILESASTNQTSMYLCASSFSGSGAEAFFGQGTRLTVV.

This chain uses TRBV5-6 with TRBJ1-1; TRBD1 is a possible D gene (6 bases). CDR1 is SGHDT and CDR2 is YYEEEE in the germline V gene. V was cut by 4 bases and J by 5 bases, with 15 bases left in between. The CDR3 covers 14 residues. This CDR3 is CASSVTGKKTEAFF. Written as DNA, the CDR3 is TGTGCCAGCAGCGTTACAGGGAAGAAGACTGAAGCTTTCTTT.

This chain links TRBV6-1 with TRBJ1-5, with unresolved D. The length of the CDR3 is 13 residues. Germline CDR1 and CDR2: MNHNS and SASEGT. V was trimmed by 2 bases and J by 4 bases, leaving 6 bases between them. DNA of the CDR3: TGTGCCAGCAGTGAAACGGGTAATCAGCCCCAGCATTTT. It encodes CASSETGNQPQHF.

The chain carries TRBV25-1 and TRBJ2-7; 7 bases agree with TRBD2. CDR3 length equals 14 residues. The V gene's germline CDR1 is MGHDK and CDR2 SYGVNS. Unmatched junction bases numbered 8, after V lost 5 bases and J lost 4 bases. The CDR3 protein is CASSLGGGRYEQYF. The CDR3 bases are TGTGCCAGCAGTTTAGGCGGGGGAAGGTACGAGCAGTACTTC.

The chain uses TRBV7-8 and TRBJ2-7; TRBD2 agrees at 8 bases. The J segment lost 7 bases and the V segment lost 2 bases, leaving 10 bases of the junction unmatched. The germline V gene encodes CDR1 SGHVS and CDR2 FQNEAQ. The CDR3 runs 15 residues. The CDR3 nucleotides read TGTGCCAGCAGCTTACGGGGGGGGACTAGTCAAGAGCAGTACTTC. Translated, it gives CASSLRGGTSQEQYF.

The rearrangement joins TRBV11-2 to TRBJ1-2, with TRBD1 matching 7 bases. This CDR3 region has 17 residues. CDR1 SGHAT and CDR2 FQNNGV come from the germline V gene. V trimming: 0 bases; J trimming: 1 base; junction bases outside the gene matches: 8. CDR3 residues: CASSLEPGQIFNYGYTF. The CDR3 DNA reads TGTGCCAGCAGCTTAGAACCGGGACAGATATTTAACTATGGCTACACCTTC. The whole variable domain, remainder taken from reference TRBV11-2 and TRBJ1-2, is EAGVAQSPRYKIIEKRQSVAFWCNPISGHATLYWYQQILGQGPKLLIQFQNNGVVDDSQLPKDRFSAERLKGVDSTLKIQPAKLEDSAVYLCASSLEPGQIFNYGYTFGSGTRLTVV.

The rearrangement uses TRBV19 and TRBJ1-2; TRBD1 matches 7 bases. V was pared by 9 bases and J by 4 bases, with 14 bases of the junction left unmatched. The germline V gene encodes CDR1 LNHDA and CDR2 SQIVND (reference sequence). The CDR3 runs 15 residues. The DNA of the CDR3 is TGTGCCAGCAGCCAAAGTGGACAGGCGATCTATGGCTACACCTTC. Protein: CASSQSGQAIYGYTF.

J is TRBJ2-7 and V is TRBV28; possibly TRBD2 for D (5 bases). Germline CDR1 is MDHEN and CDR2 is SYDVKM. The CDR3 has 15 amino acids. The V gene lost 5 bases and the J gene lost 9 bases, with 23 bases spanning the gap. CDR3 sequence reads: CASSPSGADRHSQYF. The CDR3 region has the DNA TGTGCCAGCAGTCCCTCAGGAGCGGACCGACATTCGCAGTACTTC. The full variable domain, completed using reference TRBV28 and TRBJ2-7, is DVKVTQSSRYLVKRTGEKVFLECVQDMDHENMFWYRQDPGLGLRLIYFSYDVKMKEKGDIPEGYSVSREKKERFSLILESASTNQTSMYLCASSPSGADRHSQYFGPGTRLTVT.

V gene TRBV7-3 combines with J gene TRBJ2-7, with a tentative D call TRBD2 (6 bases). V shed 5 bases and J shed 0 bases, with 8 bases lying between them. CDR1 is SGHTA and CDR2 is FQGTGA in the germline V gene. This CDR3 has 13 residues. The CDR3 sequence: CASSAGSSYEQYF. In DNA form, the CDR3 reads TGTGCCAGCAGCGCGGGAAGCTCCTACGAGCAGTACTTC.

V and J are TRBV6-5 and TRBJ1-1; weak D call: TRBD1 (5 bases). Germline V CDR1 and CDR2: MNHEY, SVGAGI. Trimming pared 8 bases from V and 3 bases from J, leaving 13 bases between. The CDR3 runs to 13 residues. The CDR3 loop is CASGTPRDTEAFF. The DNA of the CDR3 is TGTGCCAGCGGGACTCCTAGGGACACTGAAGCTTTCTTT.

The V gene is TRBV14, the J gene TRBJ2-1, with 12 bases matching TRBD1. CDR1 SGHDN and CDR2 FVKESK come from the germline V gene. The ends lost 4 bases at V and 8 bases at J; junction bases unmatched: 9. The CDR3 length is 16 residues. The CDR3 here is CASSLRGGTGGDEQFF. The CDR3 DNA sequence: TGTGCCAGCAGCCTTCGCGGTGGGACAGGGGGCGATGAGCAGTTCTTC.

The V call is TRBV5-4, the J call TRBJ2-7, with TRBD2 matching 8 bases. CDR1 and CDR2 from the germline V gene are SGHNT and YYREEE (reference sequence). There are 14 residues in the CDR3. V shed 2 bases, J shed 5 bases, and the junction held 6 bases outside the gene matches. As DNA, the CDR3 is TGTGCCAGCAGCTTTAGCGGGAACGTCGACGAGCAGTACTTC. Translated: CASSFSGNVDEQYF.

The chain recombines TRBV5-8 with TRBJ2-3, with 10 bases fitting TRBD2. The CDR3 totals 17 residues. With V trimmed by 3 bases and J by 0 bases, 7 bases remained unmatched. CDR1 is SGHTS and CDR2 is YDEGEE in the germline V gene. The CDR3 sequence: CASSSLAGYTSTDTQYF. The DNA for the CDR3 is TGTGCCAGCAGCTCACTAGCGGGGTATACTAGCACAGATACGCAGTATTTT. Variable domain in full (rest from reference TRBV5-8 and TRBJ2-3): EAGVTQSPTHLIKTRGQQATLRCSPISGHTSVYWYQQALGLGLQFLLWYDEGEERNRGNFPPRFSGRQFPNYSSELNVNALELEDSALYLCASSSLAGYTSTDTQYFGPGTRLTVL.

The chain has TRBV18 and TRBJ2-2; TRBD2 aligns across 7 bases. After removal of 3 bases from V and 6 bases from J, the junction contained 10 bases not matched to a gene. Germline-derived CDR1 and CDR2 are KGHSH and LQKENI. The CDR3 spans 16 residues. The CDR3 reads CASSPLADEGPGELFF. Here the CDR3 DNA reads TGTGCCAGCTCACCCCTAGCGGATGAAGGGCCCGGGGAGCTGTTTTTT.